This T cell receptor (beta chain) was recorded in a study of T cell responses to AZD1222 COVID-19 vaccine. Generated by immunoSEQ multiplex PCR, the TCRdb table keeps only in-frame clones and is missing some. The table lists more than 100,000 clones, 91% of them singletons. The specimen comprised peripheral blood, sampled on day 0 of AZD1222 vaccination. The receptor was derived from an adult in good health.

The CDR3 DNA is TGTGCCAGCAGCGAGGGGACACCCCAGCGGGGCTATGGCTACACCTTC. This gives the protein CASSEGTPQRGYGYTF. The chain recombines TRBV9 with TRBJ1-2, with D maybe TRBD1 (6 bases). V shed 3 bases and J shed 4 bases, with 19 bases lying between them. This CDR3 has 16 amino acids. Germline V gene data show CDR1 as SGDLS and CDR2 as YYNGEE. Full variable domain (remainder filled in from reference TRBV9 and TRBJ1-2): DSGVTQTPKHLITATGQRVTLRCSPRSGDLSVYWYQQSLDQGLQFLIQYYNGEERAKGNILERFSAQQFPDLHSELNLSSLELGDSALYFCASSEGTPQRGYGYTFGSGTRLTVV.